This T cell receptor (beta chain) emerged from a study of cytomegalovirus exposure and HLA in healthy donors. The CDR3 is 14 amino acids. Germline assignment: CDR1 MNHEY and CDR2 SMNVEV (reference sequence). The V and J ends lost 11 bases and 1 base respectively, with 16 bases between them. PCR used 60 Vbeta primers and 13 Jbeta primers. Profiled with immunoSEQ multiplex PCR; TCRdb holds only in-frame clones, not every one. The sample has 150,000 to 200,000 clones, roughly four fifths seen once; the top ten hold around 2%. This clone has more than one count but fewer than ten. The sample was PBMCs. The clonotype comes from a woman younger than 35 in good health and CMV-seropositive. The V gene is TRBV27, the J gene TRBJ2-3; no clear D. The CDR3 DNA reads TGTGCCCGCGACTTATGGCATTGCACAGATACGCAGTATTTT. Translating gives CARDLWHCTDTQYF.